Described below is a single T cell receptor (beta chain) sequence and its context. No antigen is known for it. This specimen comes from a study of CD8 T cells in Susac syndrome. The authors carried out high-throughput sequencing of TCR beta. They applied it to CD8+ and CD4+ T cells obtained from blood. Negative isolation was used for CD8+ and CD4+ T cells and FACS enrichment for TEMRA cells. Random hexamers primed reverse transcription of about 0.45 to 1 ug RNA. The amplification used immunoSEQ multiplex PCR on TCR beta CDR3; it spanned 54 Vbeta and 13 Jbeta. In TCRdb, the immunoSEQ multiplex PCR reads were re-called with MiXCR into one record per CDR3 protein. The table includes roughly 140,000 distinct CDR3 sequences, over 85% detected once. Study-wide points: By the study's own acknowledgment, its TCR sequencing and HLA analysis included relatively few individuals.

CDR1 SGHVS and CDR2 FNYEAQ come from the germline V gene. This CDR3 is built from 13 residues. V was clipped by 0 bases and J by 5 bases, with 5 bases between them. The receptor was derived from a human donor with multiple sclerosis. The source material was CD8+ T cells from PBMCs. This sequence joins TRBV7-6 and TRBJ1-5; D is ambiguous. CDR3 DNA: TGTGCCAGCAGCTTAGCGCCGGATCAGCCCCAGCATTTT. It is translated as CASSLAPDQPQHF.